This is a list of T cell receptor beta chains from one sample in a study of blood T cells in healthy people across ages. Via MiXCR, TCRdb re-called the 5' RACE reads, giving one row per CDR3 protein. This sample has about 810,000 distinct CDR3 sequences; about 37% occur once, and the top ten carry 13%. Source material: blood. All receptors derive from a young man in good health. The CDR3 runs from the conserved cysteine through the conserved F or W. The D gene is left open where the match is weak. The size field is filled for only some rows; it gives once, few, many or a size class.

D: NA; V: TRBV6-2/TRBV6-3; size: few; J: TRBJ2-3; CDR3: CASSDSADTQYF; DNA: TGTGCCAGCAGTGATAGCGCAGATACGCAGTATTTT
D: NA; V: TRBV20-1; size: NA; J: TRBJ2-7; CDR3: CSARAPGGRIYEQYF; DNA: TGCAGTGCTAGAGCACCCGGGGGCAGAATATACGAGCAGTACTTC
D: NA; V: TRBV12-3/TRBV12-4; size: NA; J: TRBJ2-7; CDR3: CASSFSDGPYEQYF; DNA: TGTGCCAGCAGTTTCAGCGACGGACCCTACGAGCAGTACTTC
D: TRBD1; V: TRBV7-2; size: NA; J: TRBJ2-2; CDR3: CASSFRGQTTGELFF; DNA: TGTGCCAGCAGCTTCAGGGGGCAGACCACCGGGGAGCTGTTTTTT
D: NA; V: TRBV5-1; size: few; J: TRBJ1-2; CDR3: CASSLDLTENGYTF; DNA: TGCGCCAGCAGCTTGGATCTCACAGAAAATGGCTACACCTTC
D: NA; V: TRBV14; size: few; J: TRBJ2-1; CDR3: CASSQDLRGGEQFF; DNA: TGTGCCAGCAGCCAAGATCTACGGGGTGGTGAGCAGTTCTTC
D: TRBD2; V: TRBV6-2/TRBV6-3; size: few; J: TRBJ2-7; CDR3: CASSYPSGEGVAGISGNYNEQYF; DNA: TGTGCCAGCAGTTACCCTTCCGGGGAGGGGGTAGCGGGGATCTCAGGAAACTACAATGAGCAGTACTTC
D: TRBD2; V: TRBV9; size: few; J: TRBJ2-1; CDR3: CASTGGADHEQFF; DNA: TGTGCCAGCACCGGGGGGGCGGACCATGAGCAGTTCTTC
D: NA; V: TRBV5-1; size: few; J: TRBJ1-2; CDR3: CASSFDYGGLSGYTF; DNA: TGCGCCAGCAGCTTCGATTACGGGGGGCTCTCTGGCTACACCTTC
D: NA; V: TRBV5-1; size: few; J: TRBJ2-3; CDR3: CASSLAAGAADTQYF; DNA: TGCGCCAGCAGCTTGGCGGCGGGGGCCGCAGATACGCAGTATTTT
D: NA; V: TRBV10-3; size: NA; J: TRBJ2-2; CDR3: CAIRANTGELFF; DNA: TGTGCCATCAGAGCGAACACCGGGGAGCTGTTTTTT
D: TRBD1; V: TRBV5-1; size: NA; J: TRBJ1-3; CDR3: CASSARTGIMGNTIYF; DNA: TGCGCCAGCAGCGCGAGGACAGGGATTATGGGAAACACCATATATTTT
D: NA; V: TRBV12-3/TRBV12-4; size: NA; J: TRBJ1-1; CDR3: CASSIQDYTEAFF; DNA: TGTGCCAGCAGCATACAGGATTACACTGAAGCTTTCTTT
D: NA; V: TRBV30; size: few; J: TRBJ1-6; CDR3: CAWGVGTSRSPLHF; DNA: TGTGCCTGGGGTGTTGGCACCTCCAGGTCACCCCTCCACTTT
D: NA; V: TRBV4-1; size: NA; J: TRBJ1-1; CDR3: CASSQGAGYAFF; DNA: TGCGCCAGCAGCCAAGGAGCAGGGTATGCTTTCTTT
D: NA; V: TRBV6-5; size: NA; J: TRBJ2-3; CDR3: CASSYSKKADTQYF; DNA: TGTGCCAGCAGTTACTCGAAGAAGGCAGATACGCAGTATTTT
D: TRBD1; V: TRBV7-2; size: NA; J: TRBJ1-2; CDR3: CASSQSGGAHYGYTF; DNA: TGTGCCAGCAGCCAATCAGGGGGCGCACACTATGGCTACACCTTC
D: TRBD2; V: TRBV20-1; size: NA; J: TRBJ2-3; CDR3: CSAEGRGTDTQYF; DNA: TGCAGTGCTGAGGGGAGGGGCACAGATACGCAGTATTTT